This TCR beta chain was retrieved from a study of T cell responses to AZD1222 COVID-19 vaccine. Study results and limitations: Donors, mostly white British, included more females; clonal diversity was possibly underestimated.

As for this clone: Its antigen is still unknown.

Sequencing used immunoSEQ multiplex PCR; TCRdb keeps in-frame clones, though not all of them. The repertoire includes around 150,000 clones, approximately 90% of them detected once, and more than 3% sits in the top ten. CDR1 SGHRS and CDR2 YFSETQ come from the germline V gene. The CDR3 runs to 14 residues. The V end was cut by 4 bases, the J end by 6 bases, with 17 bases between. Sequencing used peripheral blood, obtained 28 days after the second AZD1222 dose. The clonotype originates from an adult who received the AZD1222 COVID-19 vaccine. The chain joins TRBV5-1 to TRBJ2-7; the D call may be TRBD1 or TRBD2 (5 bases each). The CDR3 sequence is CASSTGLKGGEQYF. In nucleotides, the CDR3 is TGCGCCAGCAGCACGGGGCTCAAAGGCGGCGAGCAGTACTTC.